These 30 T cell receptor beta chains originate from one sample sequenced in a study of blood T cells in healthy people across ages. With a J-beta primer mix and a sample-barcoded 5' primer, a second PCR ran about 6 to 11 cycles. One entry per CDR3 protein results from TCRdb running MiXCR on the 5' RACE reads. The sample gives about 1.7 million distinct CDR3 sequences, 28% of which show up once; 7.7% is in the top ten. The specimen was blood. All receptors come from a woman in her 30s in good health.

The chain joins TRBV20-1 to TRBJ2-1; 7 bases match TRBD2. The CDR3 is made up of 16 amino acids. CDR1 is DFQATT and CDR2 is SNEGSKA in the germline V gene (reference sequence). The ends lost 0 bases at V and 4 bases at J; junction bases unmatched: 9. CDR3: CSARDTRLAVYNEQFF. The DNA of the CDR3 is TGCAGTGCTAGAGATACTCGGCTAGCGGTTTACAATGAGCAGTTCTTC.

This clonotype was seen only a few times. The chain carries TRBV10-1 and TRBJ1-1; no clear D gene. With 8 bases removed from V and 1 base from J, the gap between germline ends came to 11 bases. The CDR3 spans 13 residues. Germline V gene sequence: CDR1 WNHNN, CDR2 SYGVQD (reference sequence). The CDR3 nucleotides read TGCGCCAGCCGTGCAGGCAGGAACACTGAAGCTTTCTTT. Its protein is CASRAGRNTEAFF.

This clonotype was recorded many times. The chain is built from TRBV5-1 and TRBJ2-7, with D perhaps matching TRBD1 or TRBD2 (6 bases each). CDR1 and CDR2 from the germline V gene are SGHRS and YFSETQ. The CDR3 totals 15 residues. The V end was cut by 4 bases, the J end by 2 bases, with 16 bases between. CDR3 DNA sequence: TGCGCCAGCAGCCCGAAAGGGGGGAGTCCCTACGAGCAGTACTTC. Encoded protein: CASSPKGGSPYEQYF.

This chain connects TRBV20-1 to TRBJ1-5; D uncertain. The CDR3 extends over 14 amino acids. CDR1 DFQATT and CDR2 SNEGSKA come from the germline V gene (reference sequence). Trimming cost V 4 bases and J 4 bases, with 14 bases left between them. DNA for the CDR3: TGCAGTGCTACCTCGGTGGCGGGGAATCAGCCCCAGCATTTT. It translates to CSATSVAGNQPQHF.

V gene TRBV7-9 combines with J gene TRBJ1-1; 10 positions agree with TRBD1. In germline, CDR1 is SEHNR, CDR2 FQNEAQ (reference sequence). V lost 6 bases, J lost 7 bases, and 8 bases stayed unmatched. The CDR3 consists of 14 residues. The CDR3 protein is CASRSGTGAIEAFF. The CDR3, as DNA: TGTGCCAGCAGATCCGGGACAGGGGCGATTGAAGCTTTCTTT.

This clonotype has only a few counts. For the CDR3, the DNA is TGTGCCAGCAGTTACCGGACAGGACCAAACAATGAGCAGTTCTTC. It yields the protein CASSYRTGPNNEQFF. The chain links TRBV6-5 to TRBJ2-1; 7 bases line up with TRBD1. Germline V CDR1 and CDR2: MNHEY, SVGAGI. Trimming removed 2 bases from V and 5 bases from J; junction bases left unmatched: 6. The CDR3 covers 15 residues.

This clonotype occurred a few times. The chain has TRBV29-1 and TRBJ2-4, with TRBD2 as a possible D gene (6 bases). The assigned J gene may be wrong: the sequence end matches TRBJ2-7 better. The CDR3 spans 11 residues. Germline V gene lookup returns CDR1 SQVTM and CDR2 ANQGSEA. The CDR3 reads CSGGTLYEQYF. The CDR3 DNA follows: TGCAGCGGTGGGACTCTCTACGAGCAGTACTTC.

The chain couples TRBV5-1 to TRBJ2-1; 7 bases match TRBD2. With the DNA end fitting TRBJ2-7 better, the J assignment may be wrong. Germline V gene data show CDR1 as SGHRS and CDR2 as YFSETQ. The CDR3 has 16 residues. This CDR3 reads CASSLVPGGVYNEQYF. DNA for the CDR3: TGCGCCAGCAGCTTGGTTCCGGGGGGTGTCTACAATGAGCAGTACTTC.

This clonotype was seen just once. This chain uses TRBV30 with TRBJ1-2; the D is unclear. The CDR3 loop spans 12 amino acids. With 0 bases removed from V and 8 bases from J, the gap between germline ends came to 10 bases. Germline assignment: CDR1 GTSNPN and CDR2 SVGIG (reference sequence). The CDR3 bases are TGTGCCTGGAGTGTAACAGTCGGCGGCTACACCTTC. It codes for CAWSVTVGGYTF.

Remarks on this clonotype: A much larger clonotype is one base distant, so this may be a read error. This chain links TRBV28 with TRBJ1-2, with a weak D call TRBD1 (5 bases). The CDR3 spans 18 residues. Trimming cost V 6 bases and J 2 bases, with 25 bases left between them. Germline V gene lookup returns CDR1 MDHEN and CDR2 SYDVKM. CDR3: CASRYLLKNSRDNYGYTF. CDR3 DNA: TGTGCCAGCAGGTACCTACTGAAGAACTCACGGGACAACTATGGCTACACCTTC.

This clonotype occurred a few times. CDR3 residues: CASSLDWESSYNEQFF. The CDR3 DNA reads TGTGCCAGCAGCTTGGATTGGGAGAGCTCCTACAATGAGCAGTTCTTC. This chain connects TRBV5-6 to TRBJ2-1; a weak D match, TRBD2 (5 bases). This CDR3 contains 16 residues. The V gene lost 0 bases and the J gene lost 0 bases, with 10 bases spanning the gap. Germline CDR1 SGHDT, CDR2 YYEEEE.

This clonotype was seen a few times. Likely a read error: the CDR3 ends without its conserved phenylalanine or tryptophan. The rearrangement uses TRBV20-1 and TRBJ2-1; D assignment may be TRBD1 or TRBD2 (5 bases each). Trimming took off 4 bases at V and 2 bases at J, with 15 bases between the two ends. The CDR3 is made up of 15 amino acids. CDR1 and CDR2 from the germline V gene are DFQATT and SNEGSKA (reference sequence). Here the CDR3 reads CSAKYSGTPYNEQFL. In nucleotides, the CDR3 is TGCAGTGCTAAATACTCCGGGACCCCCTACAATGAGCAGTTCCTC.

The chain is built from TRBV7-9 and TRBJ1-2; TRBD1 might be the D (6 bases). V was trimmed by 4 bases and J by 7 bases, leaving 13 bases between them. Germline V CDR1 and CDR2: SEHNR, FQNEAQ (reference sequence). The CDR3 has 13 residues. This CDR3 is CASSSAGASGYTF. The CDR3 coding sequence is TGTGCCAGCAGCTCAGCGGGGGCCTCTGGCTACACCTTC.

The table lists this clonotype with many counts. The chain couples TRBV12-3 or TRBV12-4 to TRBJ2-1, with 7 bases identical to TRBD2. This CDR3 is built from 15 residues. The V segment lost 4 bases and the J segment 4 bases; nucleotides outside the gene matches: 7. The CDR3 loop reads CASSWELASYNEQFF. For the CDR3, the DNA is TGTGCCAGCAGTTGGGAACTAGCGTCGTACAATGAGCAGTTCTTC.

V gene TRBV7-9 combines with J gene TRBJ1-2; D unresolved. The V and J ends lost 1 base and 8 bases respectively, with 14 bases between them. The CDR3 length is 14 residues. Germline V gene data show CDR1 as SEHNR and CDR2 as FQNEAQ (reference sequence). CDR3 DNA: TGTGCCAGCAGCTTAGGTTTGGGTGATCTAGGCTACACCTTC. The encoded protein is CASSLGLGDLGYTF.

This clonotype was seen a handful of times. The CDR3 DNA is TGCAGTGCTAGTGAGACAGGGGGACGCGAGCAGTACTTC. It yields the protein CSASETGGREQYF. V and J are TRBV20-1 and TRBJ2-7; 9 bases map to TRBD1. With V trimmed by 3 bases and J by 6 bases, 6 bases remained unmatched. Germline lookup yields CDR1 DFQATT and CDR2 SNEGSKA (reference sequence). The CDR3 has 13 amino acids.

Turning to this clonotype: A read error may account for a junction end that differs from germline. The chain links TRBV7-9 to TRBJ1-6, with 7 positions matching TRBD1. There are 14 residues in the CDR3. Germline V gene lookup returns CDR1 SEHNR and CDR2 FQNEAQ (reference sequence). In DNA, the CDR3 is TGTGCCAGCAGCTTAGTAGGGGGCGATTCACCCCCCCACTTT. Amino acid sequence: CASSLVGGDSPPHF.

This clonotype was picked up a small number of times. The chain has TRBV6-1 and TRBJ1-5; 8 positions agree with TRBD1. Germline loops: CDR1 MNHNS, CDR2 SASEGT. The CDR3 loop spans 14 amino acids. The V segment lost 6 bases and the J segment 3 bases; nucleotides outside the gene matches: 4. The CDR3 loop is CASREQGDNQPQHF. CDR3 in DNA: TGTGCCAGCAGGGAACAGGGGGACAATCAGCCCCAGCATTTT.

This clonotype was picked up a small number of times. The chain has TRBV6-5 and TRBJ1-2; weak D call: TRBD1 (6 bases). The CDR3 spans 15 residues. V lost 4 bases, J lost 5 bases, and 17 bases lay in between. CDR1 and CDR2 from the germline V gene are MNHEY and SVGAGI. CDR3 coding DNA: TGTGCCAGCAGTTTACGGGGGGGCTCTTCGTATGGCTACACCTTC. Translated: CASSLRGGSSYGYTF.

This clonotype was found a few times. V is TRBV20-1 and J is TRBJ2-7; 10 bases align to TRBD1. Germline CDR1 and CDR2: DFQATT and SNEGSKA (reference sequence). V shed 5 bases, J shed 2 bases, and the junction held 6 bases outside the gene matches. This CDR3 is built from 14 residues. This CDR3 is CSAYRDRGTYEQYF. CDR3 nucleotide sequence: TGCAGTGCTTACCGGGACAGGGGAACCTACGAGCAGTACTTC.

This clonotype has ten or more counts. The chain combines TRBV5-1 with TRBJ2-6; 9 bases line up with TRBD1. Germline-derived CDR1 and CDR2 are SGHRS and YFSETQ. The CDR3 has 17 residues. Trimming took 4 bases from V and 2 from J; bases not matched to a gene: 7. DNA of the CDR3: TGCGCCAGCAGCCGGGGACAGGGAGAGGCTGGGGCCAACGTCCTGACTTTC. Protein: CASSRGQGEAGANVLTF.

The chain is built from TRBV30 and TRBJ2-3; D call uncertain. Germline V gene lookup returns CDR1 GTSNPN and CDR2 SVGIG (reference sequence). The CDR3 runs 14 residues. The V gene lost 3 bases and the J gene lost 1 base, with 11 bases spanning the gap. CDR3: CAWRGGRGTDTQYF. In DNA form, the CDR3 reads TGTGCCTGGAGAGGCGGCCGTGGCACAGATACGCAGTATTTT. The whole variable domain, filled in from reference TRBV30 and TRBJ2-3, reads SQTIHQWPATLVQPVGSPLSLECTVEGTSNPNLYWYRQAAGRGLQLLFYSVGIGQISSEVPQNLSASRPQDRQFILSSKKLLLSDSGFYLCAWRGGRGTDTQYFGPGTRLTVL.

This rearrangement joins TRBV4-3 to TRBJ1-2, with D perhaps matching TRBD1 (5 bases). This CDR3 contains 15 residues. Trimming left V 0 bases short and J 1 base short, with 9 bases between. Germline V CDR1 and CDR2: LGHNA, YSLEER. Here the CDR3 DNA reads TGCGCCAGCAGCCAAGACCTGACAGATAACTATGGCTACACCTTC. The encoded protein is CASSQDLTDNYGYTF.

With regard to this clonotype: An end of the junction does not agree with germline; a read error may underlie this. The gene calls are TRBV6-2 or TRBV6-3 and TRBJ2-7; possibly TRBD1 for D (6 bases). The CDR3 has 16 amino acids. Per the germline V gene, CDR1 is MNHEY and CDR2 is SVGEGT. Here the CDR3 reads CASSRPELDRSCEQYF. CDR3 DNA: TGTGCCAGCAGTCGACCCGAACTCGACAGGTCCTGCGAGCAGTACTTC.

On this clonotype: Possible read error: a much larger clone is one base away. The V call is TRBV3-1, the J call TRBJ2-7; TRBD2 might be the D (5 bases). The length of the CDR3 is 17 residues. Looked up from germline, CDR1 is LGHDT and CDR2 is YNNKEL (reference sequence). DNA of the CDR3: TGTGTCAGCAGCCAAGATAGTTTAGAGCGGAGCTCCTACGAGCAGTACTTC. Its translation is CVSSQDSLERSSYEQYF.

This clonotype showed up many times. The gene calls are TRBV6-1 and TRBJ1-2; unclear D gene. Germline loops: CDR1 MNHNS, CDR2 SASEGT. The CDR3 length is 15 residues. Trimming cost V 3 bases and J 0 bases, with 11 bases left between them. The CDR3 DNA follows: TGTGCCAGCAGTGATGGGTCAGGAGCTAACTATGGCTACACCTTC. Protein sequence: CASSDGSGANYGYTF.

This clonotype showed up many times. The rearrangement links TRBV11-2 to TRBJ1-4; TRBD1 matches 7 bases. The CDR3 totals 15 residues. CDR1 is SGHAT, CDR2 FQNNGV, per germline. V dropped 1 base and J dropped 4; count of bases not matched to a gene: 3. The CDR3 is CASSLAGQYNEKLFF. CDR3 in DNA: TGTGCCAGCAGCTTAGCGGGACAGTATAATGAAAAACTGTTTTTT.

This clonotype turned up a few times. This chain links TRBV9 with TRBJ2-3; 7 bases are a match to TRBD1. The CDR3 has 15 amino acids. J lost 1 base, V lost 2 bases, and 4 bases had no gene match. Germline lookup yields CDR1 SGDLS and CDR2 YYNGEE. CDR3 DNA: TGTGCCAGCAGCGTGGGACAGACTGGCACAGATACGCAGTATTTT. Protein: CASSVGQTGTDTQYF.

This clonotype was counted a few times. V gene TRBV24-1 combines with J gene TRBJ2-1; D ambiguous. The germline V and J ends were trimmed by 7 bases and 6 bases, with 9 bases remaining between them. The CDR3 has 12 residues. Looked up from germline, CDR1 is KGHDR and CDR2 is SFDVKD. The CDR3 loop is CATRGPSNEQFF. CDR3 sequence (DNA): TGTGCCACCAGGGGCCCCTCCAATGAGCAGTTCTTC.

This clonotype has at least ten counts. CDR3 nucleotides: TGTGCCAGCAGCTCGACAGGGGTTCAGGGGGAGACCCAGTACTTC. Translation: CASSSTGVQGETQYF. The chain recombines TRBV7-2 with TRBJ2-5; 8 positions agree with TRBD1. J was trimmed by 5 bases and V by 4 bases; bases with no gene match: 9. Per the germline V gene, CDR1 is SGHTA and CDR2 is FQGNSA. The CDR3 is made up of 15 amino acids.